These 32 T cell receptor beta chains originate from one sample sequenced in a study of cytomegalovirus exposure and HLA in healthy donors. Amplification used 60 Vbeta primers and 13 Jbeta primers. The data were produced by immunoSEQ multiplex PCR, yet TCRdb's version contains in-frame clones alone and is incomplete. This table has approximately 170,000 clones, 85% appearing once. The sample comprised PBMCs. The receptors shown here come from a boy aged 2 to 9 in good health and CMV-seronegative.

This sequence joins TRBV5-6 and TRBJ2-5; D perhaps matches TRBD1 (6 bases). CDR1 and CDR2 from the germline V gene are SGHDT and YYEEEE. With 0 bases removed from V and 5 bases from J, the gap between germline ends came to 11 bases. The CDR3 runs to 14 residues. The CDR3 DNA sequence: TGTGCCAGCAGCTTGGCGACAGGCGGCGAGACCCAGTACTTC. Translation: CASSLATGGETQYF.

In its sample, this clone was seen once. The CDR3, as DNA: TGTGCCAGCAGCTTTACCCTAGCGGGGGCGTATGAGCAGTTCTTC. Protein: CASSFTLAGAYEQFF. This chain links TRBV11-3 with TRBJ2-1; 10 positions agree with TRBD2. Losses at the gene ends were 3 bases for V and 8 bases for J; bases not matched to a gene: 7. This CDR3 spans 15 amino acids. Germline CDR1 and CDR2: SGHNT and YENEEA.

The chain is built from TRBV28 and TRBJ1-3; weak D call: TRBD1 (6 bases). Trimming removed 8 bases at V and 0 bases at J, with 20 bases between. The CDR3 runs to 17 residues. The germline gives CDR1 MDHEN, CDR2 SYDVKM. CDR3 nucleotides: TGTGCCAGCCTCGATTTGAGACAGGCGAGCTCTGGAAACACCATATATTTT. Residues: CASLDLRQASSGNTIYF.

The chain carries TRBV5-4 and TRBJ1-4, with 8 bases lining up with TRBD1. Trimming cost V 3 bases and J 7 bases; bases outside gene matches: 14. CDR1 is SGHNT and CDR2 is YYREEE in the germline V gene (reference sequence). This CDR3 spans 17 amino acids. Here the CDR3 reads CASSWGLTGDEREKLFF. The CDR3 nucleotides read TGTGCCAGCAGCTGGGGGCTGACAGGGGACGAACGTGAAAAACTGTTTTTT.

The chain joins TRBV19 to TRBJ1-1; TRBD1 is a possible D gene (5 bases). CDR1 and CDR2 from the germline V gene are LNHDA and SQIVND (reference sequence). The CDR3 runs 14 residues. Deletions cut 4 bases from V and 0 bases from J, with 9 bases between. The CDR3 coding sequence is TGTGCCAGTAGTACGACAGCTATGAACACTGAAGCTTTCTTT. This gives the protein CASSTTAMNTEAFF.

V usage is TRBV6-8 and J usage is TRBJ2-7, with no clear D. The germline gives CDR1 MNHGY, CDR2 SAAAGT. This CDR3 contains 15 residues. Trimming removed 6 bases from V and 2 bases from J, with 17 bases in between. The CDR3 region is CASSSDMTQTYEQYV. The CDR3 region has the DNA TGTGCCAGCAGCTCCGACATGACCCAGACCTACGAGCAGTACGTC.

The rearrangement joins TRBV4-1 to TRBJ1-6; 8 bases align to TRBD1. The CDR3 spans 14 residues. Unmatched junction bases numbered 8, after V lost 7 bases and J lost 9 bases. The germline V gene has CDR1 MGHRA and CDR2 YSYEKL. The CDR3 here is CASKSQGARSPLHF. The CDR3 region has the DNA TGCGCCAGCAAATCCCAGGGGGCCCGTTCACCCCTCCACTTT.

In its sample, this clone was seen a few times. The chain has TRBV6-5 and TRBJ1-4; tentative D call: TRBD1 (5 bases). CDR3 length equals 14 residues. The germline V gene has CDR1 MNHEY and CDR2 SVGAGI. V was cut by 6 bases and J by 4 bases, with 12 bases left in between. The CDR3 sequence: CASRAGRRNEKLFF. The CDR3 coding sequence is TGTGCCAGCAGAGCGGGACGGCGTAATGAAAAACTGTTTTTT.

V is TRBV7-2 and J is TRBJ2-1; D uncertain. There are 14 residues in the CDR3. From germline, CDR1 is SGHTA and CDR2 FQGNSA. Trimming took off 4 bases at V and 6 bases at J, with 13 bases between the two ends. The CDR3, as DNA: TGTGCCAGCAGCTCCGGAGCGACCCTCAATGAGCAGTTCTTC. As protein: CASSSGATLNEQFF.

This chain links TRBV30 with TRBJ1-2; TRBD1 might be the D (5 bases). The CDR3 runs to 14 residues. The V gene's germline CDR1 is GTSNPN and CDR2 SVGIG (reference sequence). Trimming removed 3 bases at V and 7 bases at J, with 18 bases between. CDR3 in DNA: TGTGCCTGGAGATTTTTAGGCGGGGGGGGTGGCTACACCTTC. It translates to CAWRFLGGGGGYTF.

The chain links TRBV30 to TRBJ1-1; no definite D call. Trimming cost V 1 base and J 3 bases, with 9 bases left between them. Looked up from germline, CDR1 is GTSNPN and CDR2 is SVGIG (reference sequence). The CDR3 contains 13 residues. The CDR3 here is CAWSGREYTEAFF. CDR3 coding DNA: TGTGCCTGGAGTGGAAGGGAGTACACTGAAGCTTTCTTT.

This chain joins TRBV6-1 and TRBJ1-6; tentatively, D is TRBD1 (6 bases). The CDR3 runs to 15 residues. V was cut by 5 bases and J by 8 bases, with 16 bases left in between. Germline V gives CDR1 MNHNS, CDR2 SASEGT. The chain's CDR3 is CASSSPRGIDSPLHF. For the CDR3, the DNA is TGTGCCAGCAGTTCCCCCAGGGGAATAGATTCACCCCTCCACTTT.

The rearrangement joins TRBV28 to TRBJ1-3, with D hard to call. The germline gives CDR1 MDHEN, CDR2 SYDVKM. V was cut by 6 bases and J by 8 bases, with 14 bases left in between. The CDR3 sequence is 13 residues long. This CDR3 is CASRTPPGDTIYF. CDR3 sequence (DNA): TGTGCCAGCAGGACCCCCCCCGGGGACACCATATATTTT.

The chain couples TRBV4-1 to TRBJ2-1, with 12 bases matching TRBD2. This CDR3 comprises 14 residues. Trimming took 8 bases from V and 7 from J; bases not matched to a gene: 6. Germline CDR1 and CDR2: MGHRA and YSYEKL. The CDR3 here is CASVLLAGGNEQFF. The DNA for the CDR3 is TGCGCCAGCGTTTTACTAGCGGGGGGTAATGAGCAGTTCTTC.

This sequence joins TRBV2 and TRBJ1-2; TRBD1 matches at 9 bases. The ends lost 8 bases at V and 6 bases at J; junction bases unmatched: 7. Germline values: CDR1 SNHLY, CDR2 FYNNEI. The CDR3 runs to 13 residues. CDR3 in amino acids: CASSPGTGNGYTF. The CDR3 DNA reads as TGTGCCAGCTCCCCGGGGACAGGGAATGGCTACACCTTC.

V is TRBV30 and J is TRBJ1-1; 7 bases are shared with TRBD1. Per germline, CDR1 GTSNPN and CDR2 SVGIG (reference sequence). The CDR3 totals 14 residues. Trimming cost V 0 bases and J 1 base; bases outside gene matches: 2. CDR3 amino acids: CAWSVRDRNTEAFF. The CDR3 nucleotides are TGTGCCTGGAGTGTACGGGACAGGAACACTGAAGCTTTCTTT. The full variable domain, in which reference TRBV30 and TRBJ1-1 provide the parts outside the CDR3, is SQTIHQWPATLVQPVGSPLSLECTVEGTSNPNLYWYRQAAGRGLQLLFYSVGIGQISSEVPQNLSASRPQDRQFILSSKKLLLSDSGFYLCAWSVRDRNTEAFFGQGTRLTVV.

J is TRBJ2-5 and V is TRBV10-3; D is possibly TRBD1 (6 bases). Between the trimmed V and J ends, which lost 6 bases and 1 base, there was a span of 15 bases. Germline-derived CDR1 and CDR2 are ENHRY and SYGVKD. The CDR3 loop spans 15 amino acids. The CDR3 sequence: CAISPLGGLQETQYF. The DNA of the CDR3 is TGTGCCATCAGCCCTCTTGGGGGCCTCCAAGAGACCCAGTACTTC.

The CDR3 DNA follows: TGCAGCGTCCCGAACCTACAGGGGGCAGGGGAAAAACTGTTTTTT. It is translated as CSVPNLQGAGEKLFF. This chain links TRBV29-1 with TRBJ1-4; 9 bases agree with TRBD1. From germline, CDR1 is SQVTM and CDR2 ANQGSEA. The ends lost 6 bases at V and 8 bases at J; junction bases unmatched: 13. This CDR3 spans 15 amino acids.

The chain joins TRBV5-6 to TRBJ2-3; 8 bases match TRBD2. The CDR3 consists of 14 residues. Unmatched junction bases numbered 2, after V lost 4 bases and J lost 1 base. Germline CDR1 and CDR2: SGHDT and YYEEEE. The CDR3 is CASSRAGGTDTQYF. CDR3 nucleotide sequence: TGTGCCAGCAGCAGAGCGGGGGGCACAGATACGCAGTATTTT.

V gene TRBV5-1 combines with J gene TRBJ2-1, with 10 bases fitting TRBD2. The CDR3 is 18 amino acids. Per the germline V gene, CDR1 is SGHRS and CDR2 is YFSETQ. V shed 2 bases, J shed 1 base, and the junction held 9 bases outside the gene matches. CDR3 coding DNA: TGCGCCAGCAGCTTATATAGCGGGAGGAGCCGATCCTACAATGAGCAGTTCTTC. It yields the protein CASSLYSGRSRSYNEQFF. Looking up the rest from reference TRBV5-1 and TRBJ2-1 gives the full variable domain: KAGVTQTPRYLIKTRGQQVTLSCSPISGHRSVSWYQQTPGQGLQFLFEYFSETQRNKGNFPGRFSGRQFSNSRSEMNVSTLELGDSALYLCASSLYSGRSRSYNEQFFGPGTRLTVL.

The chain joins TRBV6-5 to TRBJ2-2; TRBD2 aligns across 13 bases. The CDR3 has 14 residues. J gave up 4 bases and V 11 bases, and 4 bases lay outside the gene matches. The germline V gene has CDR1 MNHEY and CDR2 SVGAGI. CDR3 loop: CAARLAGGTGELFF. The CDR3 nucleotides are TGTGCCGCCCGACTAGCGGGGGGCACCGGGGAGCTGTTTTTT.

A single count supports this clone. Here the CDR3 reads CASSPASSSGRGSYNEQFF. Here the CDR3 DNA reads TGTGCCAGCAGCCCCGCATCGTCTAGCGGGAGGGGCTCCTACAATGAGCAGTTCTTC. J is TRBJ2-1 and V is TRBV9, with 12 bases aligning to TRBD2. V shed 4 bases, J shed 0 bases, and the junction held 11 bases outside the gene matches. Looked up from germline, CDR1 is SGDLS and CDR2 is YYNGEE. This CDR3 has 19 amino acids.

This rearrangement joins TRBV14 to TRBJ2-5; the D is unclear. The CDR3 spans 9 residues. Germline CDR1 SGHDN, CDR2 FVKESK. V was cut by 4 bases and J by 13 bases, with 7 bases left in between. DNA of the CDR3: TGTGCCAGCAGCCGAATCAGGTACTTC. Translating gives CASSRIRYF.

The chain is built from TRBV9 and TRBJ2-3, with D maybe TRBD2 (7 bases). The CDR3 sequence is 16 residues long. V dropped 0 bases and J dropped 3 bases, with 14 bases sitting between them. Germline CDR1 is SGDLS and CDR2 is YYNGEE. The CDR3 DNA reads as TGTGCCAGCAGCGTAGAGGGGGGAGGGGAGACAGATACGCAGTATTTT. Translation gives CASSVEGGGETDTQYF.

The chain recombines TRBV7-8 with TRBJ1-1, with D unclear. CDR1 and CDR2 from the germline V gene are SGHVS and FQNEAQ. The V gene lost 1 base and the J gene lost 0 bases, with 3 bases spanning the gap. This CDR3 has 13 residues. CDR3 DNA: TGTGCCAGCAGCTTAGACATGAACACTGAAGCTTTCTTT. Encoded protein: CASSLDMNTEAFF.

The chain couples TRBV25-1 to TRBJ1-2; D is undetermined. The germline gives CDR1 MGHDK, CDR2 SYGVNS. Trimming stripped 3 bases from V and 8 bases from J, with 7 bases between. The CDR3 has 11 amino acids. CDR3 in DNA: TGTGCCAGCAGTGAGGGCACAGGCTACACCTTC. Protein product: CASSEGTGYTF.

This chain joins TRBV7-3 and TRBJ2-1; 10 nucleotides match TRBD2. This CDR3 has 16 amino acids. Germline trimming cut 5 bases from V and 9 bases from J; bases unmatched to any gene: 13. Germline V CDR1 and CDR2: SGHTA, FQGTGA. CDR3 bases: TGTGCCAGCAGCCCCCTCCTTCTAGCGGGAGCTGGTGAGCAGTTCTTC. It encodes CASSPLLLAGAGEQFF.

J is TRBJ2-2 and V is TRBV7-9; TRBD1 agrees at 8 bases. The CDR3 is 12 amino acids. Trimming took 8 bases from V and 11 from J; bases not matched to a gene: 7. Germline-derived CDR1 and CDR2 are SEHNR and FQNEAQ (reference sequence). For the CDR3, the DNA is TGTGCCAGCGGGAGACCAGGGGGCGAGCTGTTTTTT. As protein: CASGRPGGELFF.

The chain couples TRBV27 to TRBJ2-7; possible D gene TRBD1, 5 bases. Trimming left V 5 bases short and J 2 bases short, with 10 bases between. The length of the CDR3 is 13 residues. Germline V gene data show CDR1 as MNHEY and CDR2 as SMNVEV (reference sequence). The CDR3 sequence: CASSQGTTYEQYV. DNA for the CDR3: TGTGCCAGCAGTCAGGGTACGACCTACGAGCAGTACGTC.

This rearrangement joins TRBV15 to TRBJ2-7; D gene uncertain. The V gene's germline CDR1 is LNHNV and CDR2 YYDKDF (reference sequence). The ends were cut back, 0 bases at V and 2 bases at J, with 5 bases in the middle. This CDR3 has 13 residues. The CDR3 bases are TGTGCCACCAGCAGAGACGGAGCCTACGAGCAGTACTTC. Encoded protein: CATSRDGAYEQYF. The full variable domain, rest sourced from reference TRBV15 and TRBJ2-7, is DAMVIQNPRYQVTQFGKPVTLSCSQTLNHNVMYWYQQKSSQAPKLLFHYYDKDFNNEADTPDNFQSRRPNTSFCFLDIRSPGLGDTAMYLCATSRDGAYEQYFGPGTRLTVT.

Here the CDR3 reads CASSSVQGVGHQPQHF. The DNA of the CDR3 is TGTGCCAGCAGTTCCGTACAGGGGGTGGGCCATCAGCCCCAGCATTTT. The gene calls are TRBV28 and TRBJ1-5, with TRBD1 identical over 8 bases. Germline lookup yields CDR1 MDHEN and CDR2 SYDVKM. V dropped 4 bases and J dropped 5; count of bases not matched to a gene: 10. The CDR3 spans 16 residues.

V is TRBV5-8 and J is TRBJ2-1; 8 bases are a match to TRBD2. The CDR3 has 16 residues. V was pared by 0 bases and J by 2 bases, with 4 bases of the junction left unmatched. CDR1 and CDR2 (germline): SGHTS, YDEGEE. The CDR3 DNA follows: TGTGCCAGCAGCTTGGAATCGCGGGGGGCCTACAATGAGCAGTTCTTC. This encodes CASSLESRGAYNEQFF.